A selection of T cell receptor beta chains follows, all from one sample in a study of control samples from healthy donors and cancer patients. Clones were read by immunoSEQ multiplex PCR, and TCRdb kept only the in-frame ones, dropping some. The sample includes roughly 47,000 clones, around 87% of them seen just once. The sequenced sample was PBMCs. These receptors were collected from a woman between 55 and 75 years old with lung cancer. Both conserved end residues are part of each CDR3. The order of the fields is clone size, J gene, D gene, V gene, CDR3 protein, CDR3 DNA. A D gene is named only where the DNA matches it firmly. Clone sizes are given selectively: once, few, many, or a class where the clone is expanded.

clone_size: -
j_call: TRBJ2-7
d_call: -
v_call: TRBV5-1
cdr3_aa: CASSLAGLGYEQYF
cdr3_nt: TGCGCCAGCAGCTTGGCCGGACTCGGCTACGAGCAGTACTTC

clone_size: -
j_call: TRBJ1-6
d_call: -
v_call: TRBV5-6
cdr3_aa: CASRPGLSGSYNSPLHF
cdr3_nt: TGTGCCAGCAGACCCGGCCTATCCGGGTCCTATAATTCACCCCTCCACTTT

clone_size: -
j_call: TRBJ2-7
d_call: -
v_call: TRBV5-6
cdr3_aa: CASSLEAVAEQYF
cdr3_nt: TGTGCCAGCAGCTTGGAAGCGGTGGCGGAGCAGTACTTC

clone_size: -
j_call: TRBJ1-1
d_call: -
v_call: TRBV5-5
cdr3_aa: CASSSSVLKINTEAFF
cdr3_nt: TGTGCCAGCAGCTCGTCAGTTCTCAAGATCAACACTGAAGCTTTCTTT

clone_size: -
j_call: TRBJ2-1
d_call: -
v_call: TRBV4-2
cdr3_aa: CASSQEVIHANEQFF
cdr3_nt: TGTGCCAGCAGCCAAGAGGTCATCCACGCCAATGAGCAGTTCTTC

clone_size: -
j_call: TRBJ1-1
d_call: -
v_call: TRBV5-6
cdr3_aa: CASSLADTNTEAFF
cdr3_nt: TGTGCCAGCAGCTTAGCAGACACGAACACTGAAGCTTTCTTT

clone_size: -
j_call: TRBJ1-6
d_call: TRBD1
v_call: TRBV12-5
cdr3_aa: CASGWDRGDSPLHF
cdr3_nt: TGTGCTAGTGGTTGGGACAGGGGGGATTCACCCCTCCACTTT

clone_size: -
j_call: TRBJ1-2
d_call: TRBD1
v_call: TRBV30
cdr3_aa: CAWRRGQDNYGYTF
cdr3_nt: TGTGCCTGGAGGAGGGGACAGGACAACTATGGCTACACCTTC

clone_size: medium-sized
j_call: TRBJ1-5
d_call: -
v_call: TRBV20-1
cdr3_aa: CSASTGILSNQPQHF
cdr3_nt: TGCAGTGCTAGTACGGGCATTCTGAGTAATCAGCCCCAGCATTTT

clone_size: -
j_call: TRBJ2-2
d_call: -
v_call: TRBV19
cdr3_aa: CASSIEIGGSTGELFF
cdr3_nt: TGTGCCAGTAGTATTGAGATCGGCGGGTCCACCGGGGAGCTGTTTTTT

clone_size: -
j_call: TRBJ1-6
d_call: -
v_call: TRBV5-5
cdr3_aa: CASSLEHQTYSPLHF
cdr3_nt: TGTGCCAGCAGCTTAGAACACCAAACCTATTCACCCCTCCACTTT

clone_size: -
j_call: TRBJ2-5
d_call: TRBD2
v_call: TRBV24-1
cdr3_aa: CATSDWGGSGRRRETQYF
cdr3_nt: TGTGCCACCAGTGATTGGGGGGGTAGCGGGAGACGGAGGGAGACCCAGTACTTC

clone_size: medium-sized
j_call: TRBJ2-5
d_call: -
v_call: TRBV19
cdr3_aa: CASSMQGSQETQYF
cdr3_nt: TGTGCCAGTAGTATGCAGGGGTCCCAAGAGACCCAGTACTTC

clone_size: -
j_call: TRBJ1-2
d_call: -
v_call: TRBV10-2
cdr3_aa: CASSEFMGATNYGYTF
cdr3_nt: TGCGCCAGCAGTGAGTTCATGGGAGCCACTAACTATGGCTACACCTTC

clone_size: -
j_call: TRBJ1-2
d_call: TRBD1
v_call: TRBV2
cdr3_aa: CASSSLEQGADGYTF
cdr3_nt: TGTGCCAGCAGTTCACTCGAACAGGGGGCGGATGGCTACACCTTC

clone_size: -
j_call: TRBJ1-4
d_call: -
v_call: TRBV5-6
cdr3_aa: CASSWGRDLIEKLFF
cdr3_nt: TGTGCCAGCAGCTGGGGTCGGGATTTAATTGAAAAACTGTTTTTT

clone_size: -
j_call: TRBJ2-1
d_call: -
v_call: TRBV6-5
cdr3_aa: CASSYISSYNEQFF
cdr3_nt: TGTGCCAGCAGTTATATCAGCTCCTACAATGAGCAGTTCTTC

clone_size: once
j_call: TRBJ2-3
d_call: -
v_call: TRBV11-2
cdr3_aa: CASSSWEGIGDTQYF
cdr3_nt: TGTGCCAGCAGCTCATGGGAAGGCATCGGAGATACGCAGTATTTT